The next 7 T cell receptor beta chains were all read from a single sample in a study of blood T cells in healthy people across ages. Sample-barcoded 5' priming and a J-beta primer mix drove a second PCR of about 6 to 12 cycles. MiXCR was run by TCRdb on the 5' RACE reads, yielding one entry per CDR3 protein. The sample lists around 780,000 distinct CDR3 sequences; roughly three fifths were seen once. Material: blood. The source of these receptors is a man aged 40-49 years in good health.

This clonotype turned up a few times. This chain links TRBV27 with TRBJ2-7, with D perhaps assigned TRBD1 or TRBD2 (5 bases each). The CDR3 has 16 residues. The germline gives CDR1 MNHEY, CDR2 SMNVEV (reference sequence). Deletions cut 4 bases from V and 5 bases from J, with 21 bases between. CDR3 sequence (DNA): TGTGCCAGCAGTTCTATAAGCCCGGGACCCATGGACGAGCAGTACTTC. Its protein is CASSSISPGPMDEQYF.

This clonotype was detected only a few times. This chain links TRBV5-1 with TRBJ2-7, with D possibly matching TRBD2 (6 bases). Germline V gene data show CDR1 as SGHRS and CDR2 as YFSETQ. Trimming removed 4 bases at V and 3 bases at J, with 17 bases between. This CDR3 spans 15 amino acids. The CDR3 nucleotides are TGCGCCAGCAGCCCCGCGGAGGGGATTCACTACGAGCAGTACTTC. This sequence encodes CASSPAEGIHYEQYF.

The rearrangement uses TRBV6-2 or TRBV6-3 and TRBJ1-2; the match to TRBD1 covers 9 bases. The CDR3 consists of 16 residues. Germline V gene lookup returns CDR1 MNHEY and CDR2 SVGEGT. V lost 6 bases to trimming and J lost 1 base; unmatched junction nucleotides: 9. The CDR3 DNA reads as TGTGCCAGCAGGCATCCTCCGGGACAGGGTAACTATGGCTACACCTTC. This translates into CASRHPPGQGNYGYTF.

V gene TRBV9 combines with J gene TRBJ2-1; D gene unclear. The CDR3 covers 13 residues. V was cut by 5 bases and J by 3 bases, with 9 bases left in between. CDR1 and CDR2 (germline): SGDLS, YYNGEE. CDR3 residues: CASSGPVYNEQFF. The CDR3 DNA is TGTGCCAGCAGTGGACCGGTCTACAATGAGCAGTTCTTC.

The sample holds many counts of this clonotype. The chain links TRBV12-3 or TRBV12-4 to TRBJ2-5, with TRBD2 matching over 11 bases. This CDR3 is built from 16 residues. V shed 6 bases, J shed 3 bases, and the junction held 9 bases outside the gene matches. CDR3 region: CASRLKLAGVEETQYF. The CDR3 DNA follows: TGTGCCAGCAGACTAAAACTAGCGGGAGTAGAAGAGACCCAGTACTTC.

The gene calls are TRBV7-2 and TRBJ2-1; TRBD2 is a possible D gene (5 bases). With 1 base removed from V and 3 bases from J, the gap between germline ends came to 10 bases. This CDR3 has 15 amino acids. Germline V gives CDR1 SGHTA, CDR2 FQGNSA. Here the CDR3 DNA reads TGTGCCAGCAGCTTAGAAACGGGAAACTACAATGAGCAGTTCTTC. It codes for CASSLETGNYNEQFF. Together with reference TRBV7-2 and TRBJ2-1, the CDR3 gives the full variable domain: GAGVSQSPSNKVTEKGKDVELRCDPISGHTALYWYRQSLGQGLEFLIYFQGNSAPDKSGLPSDRFSAERTGGSVSTLTIQRTQQEDSAVYLCASSLETGNYNEQFFGPGTRLTVL.

This clonotype was detected once. The rearrangement links TRBV4-3 to TRBJ2-1; TRBD1 is a possible D gene (5 bases). V dropped 4 bases and J dropped 9 bases, with 16 bases sitting between them. Per the germline V gene, CDR1 is LGHNA and CDR2 is YSLEER. The CDR3 is 14 amino acids. CDR3 DNA sequence: TGCGCCAGCAGCCCTCGGCAGGGCCCCGGTGAGCAGTTCTTC. Its protein is CASSPRQGPGEQFF.